One and the same sample provided the 19 T cell receptor beta chains below, sequenced in a study of Ad26.COV2.S vaccination and SARS-CoV-2 variants. The data were produced by immunoSEQ multiplex PCR, yet TCRdb's version contains in-frame clones alone and is incomplete. The sample lists fewer than 300,000 clones, roughly 86% seen once, with over 2.5% in the top ten. Treatment meaning: roughly 19 received Ad26.COV2.S at low or high dose, single or two shots; 5 received placebo; per-sample allocation not given. Samples were taken on day 63 after the first vaccine or placebo injection. The sample was peripheral blood, taken in a trial of Ad26.COV2.S vaccine versus placebo. These receptors were collected from a person between 18 and 59 years old who received the Ad26.COV2.S COVID-19 vaccine or a placebo.

The table lists this clone with a count of one. V gene TRBV7-9 combines with J gene TRBJ2-1; maybe TRBD1 (5 bases). This CDR3 contains 12 residues. CDR1 SEHNR and CDR2 FQNEAQ come from the germline V gene (reference sequence). The V and J ends lost 5 bases and 14 bases respectively, with 16 bases between them. CDR3 sequence reads: CASSPQGVSKFF. CDR3 bases: TGTGCCAGCAGCCCCCAAGGGGTGAGTAAGTTCTTC. The complete variable domain, with remaining parts taken from reference TRBV7-9 and TRBJ2-1, reads DTGVSQNPRHKITKRGQNVTFRCDPISEHNRLYWYRQTLGQGPEFLTYFQNEAQLEKSRLLSDRFSAERPKGSFSTLEIQRTEQGDSAMYLCASSPQGVSKFFGPGTRLTVL.

Points on this clone: In the same sample, other DNA sequences code for this CDR3. The chain recombines TRBV5-1 with TRBJ2-1, with a possible D match to TRBD2 (7 bases). This CDR3 comprises 17 residues. V was clipped by 4 bases and J by 5 bases, with 22 bases between them. In germline, CDR1 is SGHRS, CDR2 YFSETQ. For the CDR3, the DNA is TGCGCCAGCAGCCCTGGAGGGGGGGGACTCGGTAACAATGAGCAGTTCTTC. This translates into CASSPGGGGLGNNEQFF.

The CDR3 sequence: CASSLQYLTLAANEQFF. CDR3 coding DNA: TGTGCCAGCAGCTTACAGTATTTGACGCTAGCGGCAAATGAGCAGTTCTTC. V usage is TRBV7-2 and J usage is TRBJ2-1; TRBD2 matches at 7 bases. Germline V lookup: CDR1 SGHTA, CDR2 FQGNSA. Trimming removed 2 bases from V and 7 bases from J; junction bases left unmatched: 14. The CDR3 runs 17 residues.

J is TRBJ2-7 and V is TRBV24-1; D not resolved. Trimming pared 5 bases from V and 5 bases from J, leaving 15 bases between. Germline CDR1 reads KGHDR; CDR2 reads SFDVKD. CDR3 length: 14 residues. CDR3 region: CATSVRISSDEQYF. The CDR3 DNA is TGTGCCACCAGTGTTCGGATCTCCTCTGACGAGCAGTACTTC.

The rearrangement uses TRBV27 and TRBJ2-1; the match to TRBD1 covers 8 bases. Looked up from germline, CDR1 is MNHEY and CDR2 is SMNVEV (reference sequence). V was pared by 8 bases and J by 4 bases, with 7 bases of the junction left unmatched. The CDR3 loop spans 14 amino acids. CDR3 amino acids: CASQPGGVYNEQFF. The DNA for the CDR3 is TGTGCCAGCCAGCCAGGGGGCGTATACAATGAGCAGTTCTTC.

Worth noting for this clone: The junction differs from germline at one of its ends, possibly a read error. The rearrangement links TRBV14 to TRBJ1-1, with 11 bases aligning to TRBD1. Germline V gene data show CDR1 as SGHDN and CDR2 as FVKESK. The CDR3 loop spans 15 amino acids. CDR3 protein: CASSQVLGQGGEAFF. CDR3 coding DNA: TGTGCCAGCAGCCAAGTACTGGGACAGGGGGGAGAAGCATTCTTT.

The gene calls are TRBV6-5 and TRBJ1-1; D may be TRBD1 (5 bases). V gave up 2 bases and J gave up 0 bases, with 10 bases separating them. Germline V CDR1 and CDR2: MNHEY, SVGAGI. The CDR3 spans 15 residues. The CDR3, as DNA: TGTGCCAGCAGTTACCGGACGGACATGAACACTGAAGCTTTCTTT. Translation gives CASSYRTDMNTEAFF.

The V and J genes are TRBV5-8 and TRBJ1-3; D ambiguous. The CDR3 extends over 17 amino acids. Germline loops: CDR1 SGHTS, CDR2 YDEGEE. The V end was cut by 0 bases, the J end by 0 bases, with 13 bases between. CDR3 in amino acids: CASSLGQLTSSGNTIYF. For the CDR3, the DNA is TGTGCCAGCAGCTTGGGGCAGTTGACGAGCTCTGGAAACACCATATATTTT. Drawing the rest from reference TRBV5-8 and TRBJ1-3, the complete variable domain is EAGVTQSPTHLIKTRGQQATLRCSPISGHTSVYWYQQALGLGLQFLLWYDEGEERNRGNFPPRFSGRQFPNYSSELNVNALELEDSALYLCASSLGQLTSSGNTIYFGEGSWLTVV.

The chain links TRBV11-3 to TRBJ1-3, with a tentative D call TRBD1 (6 bases). The length of the CDR3 is 15 residues. Per the germline V gene, CDR1 is SGHNT and CDR2 is YENEEA. V lost 2 bases and J lost 4, with 12 bases in between. This CDR3 is CASSLSGDAGNTIYF. Written as DNA, the CDR3 is TGTGCCAGCAGCTTATCAGGGGATGCGGGAAACACCATATATTTT.

The chain carries TRBV11-2 and TRBJ2-3; D is possibly TRBD1 or TRBD2 (6 bases each). The V end was cut by 7 bases, the J end by 6 bases, with 14 bases between. The CDR3 covers 13 residues. The germline V gene has CDR1 SGHAT and CDR2 FQNNGV. This chain's CDR3 is CASTPPGADTQYF. CDR3 DNA: TGTGCCAGCACCCCTCCGGGGGCGGATACGCAGTATTTT.

This sequence joins TRBV5-4 and TRBJ2-5; 9 positions match TRBD1. This CDR3 has 15 amino acids. The junction had 6 bases not matched to a gene; V was cut back by 4 bases and J by 2 bases. CDR1 SGHNT and CDR2 YYREEE come from the germline V gene (reference sequence). This CDR3 is CASSGNRGRQETQYF. The CDR3 DNA follows: TGTGCCAGCAGCGGAAACAGGGGGCGTCAAGAGACCCAGTACTTC.

The chain couples TRBV20-1 to TRBJ2-3, with 8 bases fitting TRBD1. The V and J ends lost 3 bases and 1 base, in that order; junction bases with no gene match: 6. The CDR3 covers 15 residues. The V gene's germline CDR1 is DFQATT and CDR2 SNEGSKA (reference sequence). The CDR3 bases are TGCAGTGCTAGTCCCGGACAGGGAGGCACAGATACGCAGTATTTT. Its protein product is CSASPGQGGTDTQYF.

V usage is TRBV7-8 and J usage is TRBJ2-1, with 14 bases identical to TRBD2. After removal of 3 bases from V and 5 bases from J, the junction contained 0 bases not matched to a gene. Germline lookup yields CDR1 SGHVS and CDR2 FQNEAQ. There are 15 residues in the CDR3. This CDR3 reads CASSLGLAGDNEQFF. In DNA, the CDR3 is TGTGCCAGCAGCTTGGGACTAGCGGGGGACAATGAGCAGTTCTTC.

The chain employs TRBV5-1 and TRBJ2-1; 8 bases align to TRBD2. This CDR3 comprises 17 residues. Germline CDR1 reads SGHRS; CDR2 reads YFSETQ. The J segment lost 4 bases and the V segment lost 0 bases, leaving 9 bases of the junction unmatched. The CDR3 reads CASSLVPAGALYNEQFF. The CDR3 nucleotides read TGCGCCAGCAGCTTGGTGCCAGCGGGGGCCTTGTACAATGAGCAGTTCTTC.

The chain employs TRBV6-1 and TRBJ2-7; 8 bases align to TRBD1. Germline V lookup: CDR1 MNHNS, CDR2 SASEGT. The V and J ends lost 3 bases and 0 bases, in that order; junction bases with no gene match: 13. The CDR3 is 18 amino acids. CDR3 bases: TGTGCCAGCAGTGATCAGTTTGGGACAGGAGCTGTCTCCTACGAGCAGTACTTC. Protein: CASSDQFGTGAVSYEQYF.

This clone was detected once. The chain couples TRBV6-5 to TRBJ2-6; the D is unclear. Germline CDR1 and CDR2: MNHEY and SVGAGI. The CDR3 runs 14 residues. Between the trimmed V and J ends, which lost 5 bases and 0 bases, there was a span of 5 bases. The CDR3 DNA reads TGTGCCAGCAGTATAAGCTCTGGGGCCAACGTCCTGACTTTC. Protein sequence: CASSISSGANVLTF.

This clone was seen a single time. The chain joins TRBV7-8 to TRBJ1-2, with D maybe TRBD1 (5 bases). The CDR3 is 13 residues long. Trimming cost V 1 base and J 5 bases, with 8 bases left between them. Germline-derived CDR1 and CDR2 are SGHVS and FQNEAQ. This CDR3 is CASSLDRSYGYTF. The CDR3, as DNA: TGTGCCAGCAGCTTAGACAGGAGTTATGGCTACACCTTC.

In this sample, this clone turned up a few times. The chain employs TRBV27 and TRBJ1-6; a possible D gene is TRBD1 (6 bases). Germline V CDR1 and CDR2: MNHEY, SMNVEV (reference sequence). The CDR3 length is 17 residues. V was trimmed by 6 bases and J by 0 bases, leaving 15 bases between them. CDR3 sequence reads: CASRRKPDSSYNSPLHF. The CDR3 DNA is TGTGCCAGCAGGCGGAAACCGGACAGCTCCTATAATTCACCCCTCCACTTT.

This sequence joins TRBV2 and TRBJ1-3; weak D call: TRBD1 (5 bases). Germline V gives CDR1 SNHLY, CDR2 FYNNEI. V was pared by 7 bases and J by 0 bases, with 10 bases between. The CDR3 sequence is 14 residues long. CDR3: CASKGRSSGNTIYF. CDR3 nucleotide sequence: TGTGCCAGCAAGGGGAGGAGCTCTGGAAACACCATATATTTT. The variable domain in full, completed from reference TRBV2 and TRBJ1-3, reads EPEVTQTPSHQVTQMGQEVILRCVPISNHLYFYWYRQILGQKVEFLVSFYNNEISEKSEIFDDQFSVERPDGSNFTLKIRSTKLEDSAMYFCASKGRSSGNTIYFGEGSWLTVV.